These T cell receptor beta chains were read from a single sample in a study of regulatory T cells in long-lasting Graves disease. One entry per CDR3 protein results from TCRdb running MiXCR on the multiplex PCR reads. The repertoire holds hundreds of thousands of distinct CDR3 sequences, with over 15% as singletons. This same sample was also taken into another study, of T cells in Graves' hyperthyroidism and ophthalmopathy.

The material was peripheral blood mononuclear cells (PBMCs), obtained at new diagnosis, from a patient treated with antithyroid drugs. The receptors originated from a man aged 40-49 years with Graves disease. Both conserved end residues are trimmed from each CDR3.

v_call cdr3_aa
TRBV19 ASSIHQGPQPQH
TRBV7-6 ASSLEAWTDTEAF
TRBV7-3 ASSPGLAGGRQETQY
TRBV20-1 SAERRGGGTDTQY
TRBV6-2/TRBV6-3 ASAHRDPYYGPQH
TRBV20-1 SAKSWGAGSYNEQF
TRBV3-1 ASSQDTSSYEQY
TRBV12-3/TRBV12-4 ASSAAGLSPEAF
TRBV19 ASSTGTSADTQY
TRBV9 ASSVGVGQISYGYT
TRBV29-1 SVDPGGETQY
TRBV24-1 ATRAGGSSDTQY
TRBV29-1 SVGVWEEQF
TRBV20-1 SARGQGANIQY
TRBV7-8 ASSLDLTLLPQH
TRBV6-1 ASSEGRRGHTIY
TRBV28 ASSSPAGAQPQH
TRBV28 ASSQPQH
TRBV6-1 ASSERDNYGYT
TRBV28 ASRGVTGGNYNEQF
TRBV2 ASSLDRAYNSPLH
TRBV4-1 ASSTGTGYNEQF